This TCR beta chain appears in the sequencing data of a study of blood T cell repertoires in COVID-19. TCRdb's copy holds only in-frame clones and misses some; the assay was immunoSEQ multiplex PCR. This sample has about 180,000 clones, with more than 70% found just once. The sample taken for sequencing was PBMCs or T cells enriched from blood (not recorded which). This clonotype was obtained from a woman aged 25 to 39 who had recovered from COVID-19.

The chain's CDR3 is CAISGVAGVGNEQFF. The CDR3 region has the DNA TGTGCCATCAGTGGTGTAGCGGGAGTAGGGAATGAGCAGTTCTTC. The gene calls are TRBV10-3 and TRBJ2-1; 9 positions agree with TRBD2. Germline trimming cut 4 bases from V and 7 bases from J; bases unmatched to any gene: 8. This CDR3 contains 15 residues. The germline CDR1 and CDR2 sequences are ENHRY and SYGVKD.